The 7 T cell receptor beta chains below come from one sample, sequenced in a study of type 1 regulatory T cells. Using its own MiXCR run on the reads, TCRdb lists one record per CDR3 protein. Of about 68,000 distinct CDR3 sequences listed, roughly three fifths are singletons. These receptors' antigens are unknown. The material sequenced was cultured T cells, either the whole culture or a sorted T cell fraction (not recorded which). The subset was: Tr1-enriched cell product generated in vitro against host alloantigens. The origin of the receptors is a human donor in good health.

Judged by abundance, this clonotype is medium-sized. The gene calls are TRBV5-1 and TRBJ2-7, with D possibly being TRBD1 or TRBD2 (5 bases each). The ends were cut back, 3 bases at V and 2 bases at J, with 9 bases in the middle. Per germline, CDR1 SGHRS and CDR2 YFSETQ. This CDR3 is 13 amino acids long. The CDR3 region has the DNA TGCGCCAGCAGCTCGGGACCTCCCTACGAGCAGTACTTC. Its protein product is CASSSGPPYEQYF.

V and J are TRBV7-2 and TRBJ1-1; D is unclear. Deletions cut 3 bases from V and 1 base from J, with 6 bases between. CDR1 is SGHTA and CDR2 is FQGNSA in the germline V gene. There are 13 residues in the CDR3. Here the CDR3 DNA reads TGTGCCAGCAGCTTTTGGGGGAACACTGAAGCTTTCTTT. Amino acids: CASSFWGNTEAFF. Full variable domain (missing parts from reference TRBV7-2 and TRBJ1-1): GAGVSQSPSNKVTEKGKDVELRCDPISGHTALYWYRQSLGQGLEFLIYFQGNSAPDKSGLPSDRFSAERTGGSVSTLTIQRTQQEDSAVYLCASSFWGNTEAFFGQGTRLTVV.

V is TRBV20-1 and J is TRBJ2-3; 8 positions match TRBD2. Trimming cost V 4 bases and J 2 bases; bases outside gene matches: 8. Germline V gives CDR1 DFQATT, CDR2 SNEGSKA (reference sequence). The CDR3 totals 15 residues. The CDR3 reads CSATVLAALTDTQYF. The DNA for the CDR3 is TGCAGTGCTACGGTACTAGCGGCACTCACAGATACGCAGTATTTT.

The chain couples TRBV27 to TRBJ2-7, with D tentatively TRBD2 (6 bases). Trimming removed 1 base from V and 6 bases from J, with 16 bases in between. The CDR3 contains 15 residues. Germline V gene lookup returns CDR1 MNHEY and CDR2 SMNVEV (reference sequence). CDR3 in amino acids: CASSLLGDSLLEQYF. CDR3 bases: TGTGCCAGCAGTTTATTGGGGGACTCCCTCCTCGAGCAGTACTTC.

By sample share, this clonotype is medium-sized. The chain is built from TRBV5-1 and TRBJ2-7; D might be TRBD1 (6 bases). The CDR3 is 13 amino acids. The V end lost 4 bases, the J end lost 0 bases, and 8 bases lay between the germline ends. From germline, CDR1 is SGHRS and CDR2 YFSETQ. The CDR3 DNA follows: TGCGCCAGCAGCCGGGACAACTCCTACGAGCAGTACTTC. This codes for CASSRDNSYEQYF.

In its sample, this clonotype was seen a few times. The chain couples TRBV12-3 or TRBV12-4 to TRBJ2-3; TRBD2 aligns across 14 bases. The CDR3 sequence is 17 residues long. The trim removed 9 bases at V and 0 bases at J, leaving 8 bases unmatched. The CDR3 sequence is CASPGLAGGTSTDTQYF. In nucleotides, the CDR3 is TGTGCCAGTCCCGGACTAGCGGGAGGAACTAGCACAGATACGCAGTATTTT.

The V call is TRBV7-9, the J call TRBJ2-3, with 7 bases matching TRBD2. Per germline, CDR1 SEHNR and CDR2 FQNEAQ (reference sequence). V shed 3 bases and J 5 bases; nucleotides not matched to a gene: 5. This CDR3 comprises 14 residues. The CDR3, as DNA: TGTGCCAGCAGCTTCCGGGACTACCTAGATACGCAGTATTTT. Translation gives CASSFRDYLDTQYF. Based on the CDR3 plus reference TRBV7-9 and TRBJ2-3, the full variable domain is DTGVSQNPRHKITKRGQNVTFRCDPISEHNRLYWYRQTLGQGPEFLTYFQNEAQLEKSRLLSDRFSAERPKGSFSTLEIQRTEQGDSAMYLCASSFRDYLDTQYFGPGTRLTVL.